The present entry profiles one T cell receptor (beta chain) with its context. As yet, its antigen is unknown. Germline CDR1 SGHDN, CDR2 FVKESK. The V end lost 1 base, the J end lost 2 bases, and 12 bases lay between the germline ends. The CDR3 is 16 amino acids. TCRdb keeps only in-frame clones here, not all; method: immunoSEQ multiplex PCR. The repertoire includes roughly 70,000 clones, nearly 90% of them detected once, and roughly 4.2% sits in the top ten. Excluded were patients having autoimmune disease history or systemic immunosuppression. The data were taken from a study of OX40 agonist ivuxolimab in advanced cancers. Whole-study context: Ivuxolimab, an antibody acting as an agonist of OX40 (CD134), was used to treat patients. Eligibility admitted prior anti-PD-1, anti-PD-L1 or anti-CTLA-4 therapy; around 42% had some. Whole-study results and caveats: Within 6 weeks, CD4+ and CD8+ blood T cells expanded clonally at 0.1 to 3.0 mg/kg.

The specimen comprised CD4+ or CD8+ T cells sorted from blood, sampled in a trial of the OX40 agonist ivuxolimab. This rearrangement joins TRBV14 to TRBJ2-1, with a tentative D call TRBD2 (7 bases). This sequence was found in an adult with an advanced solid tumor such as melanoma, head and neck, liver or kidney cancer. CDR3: CASSQVSGTTYNEQFF. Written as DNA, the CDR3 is TGTGCCAGCAGCCAAGTAAGCGGGACAACCTACAATGAGCAGTTCTTC.